This T cell receptor beta chain was identified during a study of blood T cells in healthy people across ages. Donors each provided 8 to 10 milliliters of peripheral blood. Findings and caveats of the study: The percentage of naive T cells correlated strongly with TCR beta diversity.

The authors ran a second PCR of about 6 to 12 cycles using a sample-barcoded 5' primer and a J-beta primer mix. One entry per CDR3 protein, called by TCRdb with MiXCR from the 5' RACE reads. The sample shows around 820,000 distinct CDR3 sequences, 20% to 30% of them seen only once. V was shortened by 6 bases and J by 7 bases, with 10 bases between the two germline ends. The CDR3 length is 12 residues. Looked up from germline, CDR1 is MDHEN and CDR2 is SYDVKM. Note on this clonotype: Its antigen is still unknown.

This sample was shared with a second study, whose subject was T cells of mothers and their children.

The sample consisted of blood. The chain uses TRBV28 and TRBJ1-5, with D possibly being TRBD1 (5 bases). The clonotype originates from a boy younger than 18 in good health. The CDR3 nucleotides are TGTGCCAGCAGCTTGACAGCACAGCCCCAGCATTTT. This encodes CASSLTAQPQHF.